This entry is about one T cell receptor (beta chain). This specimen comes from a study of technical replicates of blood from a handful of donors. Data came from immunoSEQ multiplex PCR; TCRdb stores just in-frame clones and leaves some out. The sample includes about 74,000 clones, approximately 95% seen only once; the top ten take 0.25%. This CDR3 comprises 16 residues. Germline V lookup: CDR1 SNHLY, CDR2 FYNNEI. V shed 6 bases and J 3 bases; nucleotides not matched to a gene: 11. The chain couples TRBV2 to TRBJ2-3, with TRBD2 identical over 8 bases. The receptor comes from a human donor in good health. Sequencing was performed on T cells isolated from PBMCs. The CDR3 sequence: CASRGDISGITDTQYF. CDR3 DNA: TGTGCCAGCAGGGGGGATATTAGCGGGATTACAGATACGCAGTATTTT.